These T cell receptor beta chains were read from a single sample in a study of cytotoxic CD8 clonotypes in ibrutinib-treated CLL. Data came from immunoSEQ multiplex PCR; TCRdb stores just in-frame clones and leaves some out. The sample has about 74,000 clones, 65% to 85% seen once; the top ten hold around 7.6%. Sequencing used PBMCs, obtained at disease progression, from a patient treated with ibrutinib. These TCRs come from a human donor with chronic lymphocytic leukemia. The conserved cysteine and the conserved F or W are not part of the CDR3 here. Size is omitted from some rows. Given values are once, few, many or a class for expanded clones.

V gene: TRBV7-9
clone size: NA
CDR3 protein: ASSVDQGQGGIWAF

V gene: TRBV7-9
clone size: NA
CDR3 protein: ASSADRLYGYT

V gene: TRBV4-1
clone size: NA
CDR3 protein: ASSQGVGIPYEQY

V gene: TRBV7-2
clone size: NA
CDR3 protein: ASSLAYTGTYGYT

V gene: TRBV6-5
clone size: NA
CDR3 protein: ASRKNRDLSPLH

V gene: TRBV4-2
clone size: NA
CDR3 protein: ASSQVLIQGAYYGYT

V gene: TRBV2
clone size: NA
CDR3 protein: ASSEGRGTSGYT

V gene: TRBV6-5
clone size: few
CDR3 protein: ASSSPGQGSSYEQY

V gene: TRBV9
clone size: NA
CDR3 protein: ASSPRGAGNTGELF

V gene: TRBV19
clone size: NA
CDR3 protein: ASTRIGGAALYGYT

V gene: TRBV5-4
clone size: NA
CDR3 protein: ASSLPRDRVLDTQY

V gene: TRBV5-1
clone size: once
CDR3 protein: ASSLQGSYGYT

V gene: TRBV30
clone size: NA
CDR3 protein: AWSVHKGALKNQPQH

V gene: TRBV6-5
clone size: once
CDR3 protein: ASSYVGDRRGYGYT

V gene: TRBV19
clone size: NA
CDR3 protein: AKKKHGRELF

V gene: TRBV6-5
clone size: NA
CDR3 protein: ASSYSSGTLGNTIY

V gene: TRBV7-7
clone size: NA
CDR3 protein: ASSPMAFGTQY

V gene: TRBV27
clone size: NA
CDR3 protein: ASSFSSGYEQY

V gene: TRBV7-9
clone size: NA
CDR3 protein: ASSLFGGSGTEAF

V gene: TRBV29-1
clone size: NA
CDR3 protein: SASSYVIEAF

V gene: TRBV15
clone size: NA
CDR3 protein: ATSRGRTGNYEQY

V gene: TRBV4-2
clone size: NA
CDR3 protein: ASSRGLAGGPEETQY

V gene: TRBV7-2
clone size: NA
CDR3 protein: ASSNDYSYNEQF

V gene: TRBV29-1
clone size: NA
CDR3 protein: SVAGGRTSYEQY

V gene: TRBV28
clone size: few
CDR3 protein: ASSFPTGNYNEQF

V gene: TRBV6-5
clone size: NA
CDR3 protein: ASRQGNYGYT

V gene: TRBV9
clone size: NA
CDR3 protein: ASSVAGQPYEQY

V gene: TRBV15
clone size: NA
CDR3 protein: ATSRQLNIQY

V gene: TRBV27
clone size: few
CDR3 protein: ASSVGHSNQPQH

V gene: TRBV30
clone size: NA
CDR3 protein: AWRLRGEGNSPLH

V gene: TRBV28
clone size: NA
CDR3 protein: ASSLTSGGGETQY

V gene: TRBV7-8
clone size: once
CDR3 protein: ASSAYRDRGYEQY

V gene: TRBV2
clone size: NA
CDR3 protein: ASRGLAGQETQY

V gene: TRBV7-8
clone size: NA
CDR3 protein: ASSLAGGTGFTDTQY

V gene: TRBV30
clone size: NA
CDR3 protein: AWSARLARYEQY

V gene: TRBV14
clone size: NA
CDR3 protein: ASSQVGQGVEAF

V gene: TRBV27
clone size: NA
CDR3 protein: AVSTSGSYEQY

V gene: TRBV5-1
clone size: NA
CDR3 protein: ASSLGAGGNEKLF

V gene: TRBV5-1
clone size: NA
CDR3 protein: ASSLVGGPAEQY